Listed below are T cell receptor beta chains from one sample, sequenced in a study of blood T cell repertoires in COVID-19. TCRdb's table, derived via immunoSEQ multiplex PCR, lists solely in-frame clones and lacks some. The sample records a few hundred thousand clones, 65% to 90% being singletons. The sequenced sample consisted of PBMCs or T cells enriched from blood (not recorded which). The receptors shown here come from a woman in her thirties or forties with acute COVID-19. Each CDR3 is given without its conserved first and last residue. A D gene is named only where the DNA matches it firmly.

TRBD2,TRBV9,TRBJ2-4,ASSVGISGINIQY
.,TRBV5-1,TRBJ1-6,ASSFDSESSPLH
.,TRBV21-1,TRBJ1-5,ASSKEGVRQGWGNQPQH
.,TRBV6-5,TRBJ1-2,ASADSANYGYT
.,TRBV13,TRBJ2-7,ASSSGSTVGEQY
TRBD1,TRBV11-3,TRBJ2-5,ASSLGWTGQETQY
.,TRBV28,TRBJ1-1,ASSFGVWGRGIMNTEAF
.,TRBV28,TRBJ1-5,ASRSRTVIRPQH
TRBD2,TRBV7-2,TRBJ2-5,ASSAGGGPETQY
.,TRBV18,TRBJ2-2,ASSPVKTGELF
TRBD1,TRBV27,TRBJ1-5,ASSFTGGLHQPQH
.,TRBV11-2,TRBJ2-3,ASSFMRSTDTQY
.,TRBV19,TRBJ2-1,ASSADTSSYNEQF
.,TRBV11-3,TRBJ2-2,ASSPETTPGELF
.,TRBV28,TRBJ2-1,ASTVAVRNEQF
.,TRBV28,TRBJ2-7,ASTQGFSEQY
.,TRBV6-5,TRBJ2-4,ASKPGWYNDIQY
TRBD2,TRBV29-1,TRBJ2-3,SIGAGTSGTDTQY
.,TRBV6-5,TRBJ1-6,ATGSSSYNSPLH
.,TRBV18,TRBJ2-1,ASSPQSSSYNEQF
.,TRBV11-2,TRBJ2-2,ASSLALLVGELF
.,TRBV18,TRBJ1-4,ASSRGGEKLF
.,TRBV19,TRBJ1-1,ASRPPGGATEAF
TRBD1,TRBV6-2/TRBV6-3,TRBJ2-5,ASSSGQGDQETQY
.,TRBV24-1,TRBJ1-5,ATSDSRGRKPQH
.,TRBV19,TRBJ2-7,ASSGGLGEQY
TRBD2,TRBV10-1,TRBJ2-1,ASSEGGSSYNEQF
.,TRBV7-8,TRBJ1-4,ASRWGTAEKLF
TRBD2,TRBV7-2,TRBJ2-1,ASSSIGLVGPQNYNEQF
TRBD1,TRBV4-1,TRBJ1-2,ASSPLGQGSYGYT